Sequencing of this TCR beta chain was carried out in a study of blood T cell repertoires in COVID-19. Overall study: Spain, Italy and the United States supplied samples that represented acute and convalescent COVID-19.

Each recovered donor of Cohort 3 presented with two negative PCRs, clearance, or symptom resolution. Germline V gene sequence: CDR1 SGHDT, CDR2 YYEEEE. V lost 4 bases and J lost 5, with 15 bases in between. The CDR3 sequence is 14 residues long. Per the study methods: Amplification from reference gene primers served as the basis for estimated nucleated cell counts. Measured with immunoSEQ multiplex PCR; TCRdb has only the in-frame clones, and not every one. Clone size and V and J calls were adopted from that table, with D and trimming inferred from the DNA. Of approximately 440,000 clones listed, 90% are singletons.

Sequencing was performed on PBMCs or T cells enriched from blood (not recorded which). The chain recombines TRBV5-6 with TRBJ1-1; D might be TRBD1 (5 bases). This clonotype originated in a man aged 18 to 35 who had recovered from COVID-19. The CDR3 loop is CASSPFWGGTEAFF. The CDR3 nucleotides read TGTGCCAGCAGCCCCTTTTGGGGGGGGACTGAAGCTTTCTTT.